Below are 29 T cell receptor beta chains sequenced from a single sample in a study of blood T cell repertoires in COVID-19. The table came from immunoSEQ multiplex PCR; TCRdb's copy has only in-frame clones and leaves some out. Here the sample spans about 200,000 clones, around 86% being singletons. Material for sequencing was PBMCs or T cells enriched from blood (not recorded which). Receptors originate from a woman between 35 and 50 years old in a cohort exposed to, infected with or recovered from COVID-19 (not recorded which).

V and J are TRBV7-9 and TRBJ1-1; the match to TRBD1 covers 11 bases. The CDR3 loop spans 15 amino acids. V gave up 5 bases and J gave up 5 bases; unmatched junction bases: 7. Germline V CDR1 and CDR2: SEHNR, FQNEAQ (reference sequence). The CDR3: CASSESDRGRTEAFF. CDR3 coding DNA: TGTGCCAGCAGCGAATCGGACAGGGGGCGGACTGAAGCTTTCTTT.

CDR3: CASQGRDRGSYNEQFF. CDR3 nucleotide sequence: TGTGCCAGCCAAGGTAGGGACAGGGGCTCCTACAATGAGCAGTTCTTC. The V gene is TRBV28, the J gene TRBJ2-1; 10 nucleotides align to TRBD1. With V trimmed by 8 bases and J by 0 bases, 7 bases remained unmatched. The CDR3 covers 16 residues. Germline CDR1 reads MDHEN; CDR2 reads SYDVKM.

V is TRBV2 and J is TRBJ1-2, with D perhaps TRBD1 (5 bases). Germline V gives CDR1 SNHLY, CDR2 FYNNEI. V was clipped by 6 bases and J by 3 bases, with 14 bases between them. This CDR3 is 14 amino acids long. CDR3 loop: CASRSNGGDYGYTF. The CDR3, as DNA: TGTGCCAGCAGATCCAACGGGGGGGACTATGGCTACACCTTC.

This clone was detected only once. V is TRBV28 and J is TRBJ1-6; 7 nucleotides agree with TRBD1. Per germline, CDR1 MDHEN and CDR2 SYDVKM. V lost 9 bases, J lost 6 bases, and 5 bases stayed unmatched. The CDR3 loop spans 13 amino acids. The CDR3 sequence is CASADRSNSPLHF. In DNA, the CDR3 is TGTGCCAGTGCGGACAGGAGTAATTCACCCCTCCACTTT.

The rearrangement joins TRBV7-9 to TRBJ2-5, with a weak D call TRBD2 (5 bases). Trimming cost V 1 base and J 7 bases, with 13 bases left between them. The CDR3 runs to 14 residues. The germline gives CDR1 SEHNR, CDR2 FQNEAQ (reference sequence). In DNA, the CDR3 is TGTGCCAGCAGCTTAGGGTCGGGGAGAACGACCCAGTACTTC. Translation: CASSLGSGRTTQYF.

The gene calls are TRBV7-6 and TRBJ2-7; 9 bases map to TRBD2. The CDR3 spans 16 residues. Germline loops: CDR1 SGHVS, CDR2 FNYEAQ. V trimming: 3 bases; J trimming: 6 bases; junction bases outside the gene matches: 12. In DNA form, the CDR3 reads TGTGCCAGCAGCTTTGGGGGTAGCGGGAGTCTGTCCGAGCAGTACTTC. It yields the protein CASSFGGSGSLSEQYF.

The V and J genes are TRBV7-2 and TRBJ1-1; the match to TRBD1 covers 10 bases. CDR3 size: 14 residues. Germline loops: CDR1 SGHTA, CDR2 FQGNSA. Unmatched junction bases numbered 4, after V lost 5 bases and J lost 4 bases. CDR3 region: CASSTGTGVTEAFF. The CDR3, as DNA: TGTGCCAGCAGCACCGGGACAGGGGTCACTGAAGCTTTCTTT.

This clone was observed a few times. The CDR3 sequence is CASSRQQENSPLHF. The CDR3 region has the DNA TGTGCCAGCAGCCGTCAACAGGAAAATTCACCCCTCCACTTT. This rearrangement joins TRBV28 to TRBJ1-6; D perhaps matches TRBD1 (5 bases). This CDR3 contains 14 residues. Germline CDR1 MDHEN, CDR2 SYDVKM. V lost 6 bases and J lost 7, with 13 bases in between.

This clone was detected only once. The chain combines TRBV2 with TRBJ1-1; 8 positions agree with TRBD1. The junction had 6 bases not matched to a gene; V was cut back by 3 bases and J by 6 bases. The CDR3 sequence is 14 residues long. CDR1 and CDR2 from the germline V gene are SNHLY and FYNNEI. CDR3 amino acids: CASSDGQGAAEAFF. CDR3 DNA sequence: TGTGCCAGCAGTGATGGCCAGGGGGCCGCTGAAGCTTTCTTT.

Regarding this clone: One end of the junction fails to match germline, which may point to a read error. CDR3 nucleotides: TGTGCCAGCAGTGGACCCAGGGGGGCGGTTTTATTT. Translation gives CASSGPRGAVLF. The chain employs TRBV12-3 or TRBV12-4 and TRBJ1-1; TRBD1 aligns across 7 bases. CDR3 length: 12 residues.

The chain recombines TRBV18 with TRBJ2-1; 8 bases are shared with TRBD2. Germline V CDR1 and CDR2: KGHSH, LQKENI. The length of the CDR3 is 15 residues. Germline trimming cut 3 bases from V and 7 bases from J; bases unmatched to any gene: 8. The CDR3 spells CASSPTGTRGNEQFF. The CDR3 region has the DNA TGTGCCAGCTCACCGACCGGGACTAGGGGGAATGAGCAGTTCTTC. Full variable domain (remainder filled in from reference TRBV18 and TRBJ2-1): NAGVMQNPRHLVRRRGQEARLRCSPMKGHSHVYWYRQLPEEGLKFMVYLQKENIIDESGMPKERFSAEFPKEGPSILRIQQVVRGDSAAYFCASSPTGTRGNEQFFGPGTRLTVL.

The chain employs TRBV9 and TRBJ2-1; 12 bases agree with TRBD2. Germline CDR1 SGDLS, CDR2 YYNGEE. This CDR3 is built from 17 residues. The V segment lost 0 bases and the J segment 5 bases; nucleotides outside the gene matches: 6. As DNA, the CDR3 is TGTGCCAGCAGCGTAGCGGCTAGCGGGAGGGATGACAATGAGCAGTTCTTC. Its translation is CASSVAASGRDDNEQFF.

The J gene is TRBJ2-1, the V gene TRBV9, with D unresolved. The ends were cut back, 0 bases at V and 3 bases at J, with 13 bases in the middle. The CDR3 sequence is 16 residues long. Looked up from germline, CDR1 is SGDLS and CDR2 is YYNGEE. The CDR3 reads CASSVGQRNFYNEQFF. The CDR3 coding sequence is TGTGCCAGCAGCGTAGGGCAGAGGAATTTCTACAATGAGCAGTTCTTC.

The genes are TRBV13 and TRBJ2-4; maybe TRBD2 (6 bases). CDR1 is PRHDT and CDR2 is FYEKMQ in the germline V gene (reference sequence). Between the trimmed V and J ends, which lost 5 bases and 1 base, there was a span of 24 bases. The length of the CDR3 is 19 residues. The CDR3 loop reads CASSRRAAVAGSAKNIQYF. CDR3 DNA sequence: TGTGCCAGCAGCCGCCGGGCGGCCGTCGCCGGGAGCGCCAAAAACATTCAGTACTTC.

The CDR3 sequence is CASKTEERLSPSGYTF. DNA for the CDR3: TGTGCCAGCAAAACGGAGGAGAGACTCTCGCCTTCTGGCTACACCTTC. V is TRBV21-1 and J is TRBJ1-2. TRBV21-1 is labeled a pseudogene. CDR3 size: 16 residues.

The CDR3: CASSLVGTGNTEAFF. CDR3 bases: TGTGCCAGCAGCTTAGTGGGGACAGGTAACACTGAAGCTTTCTTT. The chain links TRBV7-9 to TRBJ1-1; 8 bases are shared with TRBD1. The CDR3 covers 15 residues. The J segment lost 2 bases and the V segment lost 1 base, leaving 3 bases of the junction unmatched. Germline CDR1 and CDR2: SEHNR and FQNEAQ (reference sequence).

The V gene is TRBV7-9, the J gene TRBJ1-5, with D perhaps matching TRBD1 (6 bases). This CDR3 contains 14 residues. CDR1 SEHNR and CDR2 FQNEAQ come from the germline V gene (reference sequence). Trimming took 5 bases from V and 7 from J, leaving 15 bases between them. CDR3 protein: CASSSMGAGQPQHF. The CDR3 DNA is TGTGCCAGCAGCAGTATGGGGGCAGGACAGCCCCAGCATTTT.

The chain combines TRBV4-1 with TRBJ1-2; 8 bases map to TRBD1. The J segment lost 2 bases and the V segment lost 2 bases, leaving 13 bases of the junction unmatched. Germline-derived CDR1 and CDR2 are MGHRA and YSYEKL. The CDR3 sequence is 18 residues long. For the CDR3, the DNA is TGCGCCAGCAGCCAATTTTATCTGGACAGGGAGGGGAACTATGGCTACACCTTC. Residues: CASSQFYLDREGNYGYTF.

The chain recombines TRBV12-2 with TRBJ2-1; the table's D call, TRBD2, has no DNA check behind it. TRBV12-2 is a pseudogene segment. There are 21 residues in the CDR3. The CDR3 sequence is CASRLAKGLAGGNSSYNEQFF. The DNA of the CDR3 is TGTGCAAGTCGCTTAGCGAAAGGACTAGCGGGGGGGAACAGCTCCTACAATGAGCAGTTCTTC.

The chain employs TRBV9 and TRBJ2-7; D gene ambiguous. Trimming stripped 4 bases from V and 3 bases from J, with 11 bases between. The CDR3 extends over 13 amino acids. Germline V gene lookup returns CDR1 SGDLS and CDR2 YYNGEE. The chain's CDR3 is CASSPPTDYEQYF. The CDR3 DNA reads TGTGCCAGCAGCCCCCCTACTGACTACGAGCAGTACTTC.

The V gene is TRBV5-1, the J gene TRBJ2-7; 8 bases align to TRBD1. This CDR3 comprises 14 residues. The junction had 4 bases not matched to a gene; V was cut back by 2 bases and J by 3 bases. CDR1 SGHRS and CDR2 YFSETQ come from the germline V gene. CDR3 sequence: CASSLIGQGYEQYF. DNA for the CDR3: TGCGCCAGCAGCTTAATTGGACAGGGCTACGAGCAGTACTTC.

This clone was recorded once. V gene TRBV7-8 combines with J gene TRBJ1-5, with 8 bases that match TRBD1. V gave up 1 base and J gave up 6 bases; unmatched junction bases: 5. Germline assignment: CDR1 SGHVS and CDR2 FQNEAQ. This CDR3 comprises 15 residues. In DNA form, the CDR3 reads TGTGCCAGCAGCTTAGAGTTCACAGGGGGTCAGCCCCAGCATTTT. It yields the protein CASSLEFTGGQPQHF.

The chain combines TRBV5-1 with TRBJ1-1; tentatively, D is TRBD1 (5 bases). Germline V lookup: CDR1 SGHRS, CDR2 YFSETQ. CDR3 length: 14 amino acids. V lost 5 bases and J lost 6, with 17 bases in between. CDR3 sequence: CASRQDGGEAEAFF. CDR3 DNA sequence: TGCGCCAGCAGACAGGACGGTGGGGAGGCTGAAGCTTTCTTT. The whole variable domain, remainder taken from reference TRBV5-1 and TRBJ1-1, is KAGVTQTPRYLIKTRGQQVTLSCSPISGHRSVSWYQQTPGQGLQFLFEYFSETQRNKGNFPGRFSGRQFSNSRSEMNVSTLELGDSALYLCASRQDGGEAEAFFGQGTRLTVV.

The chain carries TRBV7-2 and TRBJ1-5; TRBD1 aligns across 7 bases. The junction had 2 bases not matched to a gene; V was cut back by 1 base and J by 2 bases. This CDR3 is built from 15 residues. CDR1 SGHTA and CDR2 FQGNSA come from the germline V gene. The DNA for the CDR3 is TGTGCCAGCAGCTTAGTAACAGGGGGCAATCAGCCCCAGCATTTT. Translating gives CASSLVTGGNQPQHF.

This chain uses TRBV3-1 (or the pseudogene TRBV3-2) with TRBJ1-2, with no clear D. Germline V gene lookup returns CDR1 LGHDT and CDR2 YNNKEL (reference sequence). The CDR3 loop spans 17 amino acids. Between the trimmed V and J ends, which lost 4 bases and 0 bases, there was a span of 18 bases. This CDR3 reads CASSPGIADKANYGYTF. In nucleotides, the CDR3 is TGTGCCAGCAGCCCGGGGATCGCGGATAAAGCTAACTATGGCTACACCTTC.

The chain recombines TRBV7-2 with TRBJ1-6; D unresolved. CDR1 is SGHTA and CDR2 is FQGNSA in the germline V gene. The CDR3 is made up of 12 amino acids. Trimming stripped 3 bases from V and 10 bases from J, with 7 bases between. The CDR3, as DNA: TGTGCCAGCAGCTTGGGAGAATCACCCCTCCACTTT. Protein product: CASSLGESPLHF.

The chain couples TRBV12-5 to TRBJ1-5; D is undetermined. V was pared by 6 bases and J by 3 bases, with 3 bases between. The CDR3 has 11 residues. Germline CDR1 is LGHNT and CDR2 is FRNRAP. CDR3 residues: CASGFNQPQHF. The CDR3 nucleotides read TGTGCTAGTGGCTTCAATCAGCCCCAGCATTTT.

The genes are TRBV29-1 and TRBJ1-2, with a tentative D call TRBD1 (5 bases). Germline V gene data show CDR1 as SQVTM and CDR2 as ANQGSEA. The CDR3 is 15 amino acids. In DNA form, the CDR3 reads TGCCGAGAATGGACGCCACAGGTAAACTTAGGTGGCTACACCTTC. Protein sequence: CREWTPQVNLGGYTF.

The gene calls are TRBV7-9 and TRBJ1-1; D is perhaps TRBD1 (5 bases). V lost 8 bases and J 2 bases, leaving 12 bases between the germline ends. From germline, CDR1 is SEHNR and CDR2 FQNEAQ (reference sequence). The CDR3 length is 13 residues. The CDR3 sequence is CASPTGINTEAFF. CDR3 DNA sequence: TGTGCCAGCCCTACAGGAATTAACACTGAAGCTTTCTTT.